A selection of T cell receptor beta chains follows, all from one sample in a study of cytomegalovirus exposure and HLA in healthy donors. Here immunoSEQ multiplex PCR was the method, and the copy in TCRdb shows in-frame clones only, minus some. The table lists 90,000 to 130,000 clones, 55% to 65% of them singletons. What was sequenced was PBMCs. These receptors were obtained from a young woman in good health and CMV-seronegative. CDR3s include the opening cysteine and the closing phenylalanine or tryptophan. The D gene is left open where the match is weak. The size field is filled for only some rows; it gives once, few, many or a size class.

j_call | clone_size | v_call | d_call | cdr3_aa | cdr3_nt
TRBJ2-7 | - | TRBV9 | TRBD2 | CASSVGAGGPAYEQYF | TGTGCCAGCAGCGTGGGAGCGGGAGGGCCTGCCTACGAGCAGTACTTC
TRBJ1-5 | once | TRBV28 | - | CASRTGHLSNQPQHF | TGTGCCAGCAGAACGGGACACCTTAGCAATCAGCCCCAGCATTTT
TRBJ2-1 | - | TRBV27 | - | CASSPGPHEQFF | TGTGCCAGCAGCCCAGGGCCACATGAGCAGTTCTTC
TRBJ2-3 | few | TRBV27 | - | CASSFAGADTQYF | TGTGCCAGCAGTTTCGCGGGTGCAGATACGCAGTATTTT
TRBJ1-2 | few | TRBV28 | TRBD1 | CASSWTGLVGDYGYTF | TGTGCCAGCAGCTGGACAGGACTTGTCGGGGACTATGGCTACACCTTC
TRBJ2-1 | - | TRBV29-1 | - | CSVGGGGEQFF | TGCAGCGTTGGGGGGGGCGGTGAGCAGTTCTTC
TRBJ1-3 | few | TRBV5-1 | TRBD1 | CASSSGQGYGNTIYF | TGCGCCAGCAGCTCCGGACAGGGGTATGGAAACACCATATATTTT
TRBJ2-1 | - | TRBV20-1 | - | CSASDSRGQFF | TGCAGTGCTAGCGACTCTCGGGGGCAGTTCTTC
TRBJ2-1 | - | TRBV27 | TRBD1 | CASRTGPGEQFF | TGTGCCAGCAGGACAGGGCCCGGGGAGCAGTTCTTC
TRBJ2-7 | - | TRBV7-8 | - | CASTLGAGLPYEQYF | TGTGCCAGCACCCTGGGGGCAGGGCTTCCATACGAGCAGTACTTC
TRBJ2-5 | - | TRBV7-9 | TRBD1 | CASSLTGGQETQYF | TGTGCCAGCAGCTTAACAGGGGGCCAAGAGACCCAGTACTTC
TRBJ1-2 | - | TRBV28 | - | CASSLDRLYGYTF | TGTGCCAGCAGTTTAGACAGGTTGTATGGCTACACCTTC
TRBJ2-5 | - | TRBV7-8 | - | CASSLNRDTGPQYF | TGTGCCAGCAGCTTGAACCGGGACACCGGCCCCCAGTACTTC
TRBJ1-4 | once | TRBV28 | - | CASSETGTNEKLFF | TGTGCCAGCAGTGAAACCGGGACTAATGAAAAACTGTTTTTT
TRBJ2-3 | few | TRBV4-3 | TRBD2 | CASSQGLAESDTQYF | TGCGCCAGCAGCCAAGGACTAGCGGAGTCAGATACGCAGTATTTT
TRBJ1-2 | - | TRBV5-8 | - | CASSLGSAKGYTF | TGTGCCAGCAGCTTGGGGTCAGCGAAGGGCTACACCTTC
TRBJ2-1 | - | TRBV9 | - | CASSVGGKAREYSQFF | TGTGCCAGCAGCGTAGGGGGTAAGGCTCGGGAGTATTCGCAGTTCTTC
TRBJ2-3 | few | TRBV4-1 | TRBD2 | CASSQSAGGPGDTQYF | TGCGCCAGCAGCCAATCTGCGGGAGGGCCGGGAGATACGCAGTATTTT
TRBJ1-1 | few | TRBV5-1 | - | CASSLIQGRENTEAFF | TGCGCCAGCAGCTTGATACAGGGTAGGGAGAACACTGAAGCTTTCTTT
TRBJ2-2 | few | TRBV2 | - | CASERTAGVGGELFF | TGTGCCAGCGAACGCACGGCGGGTGTCGGGGGGGAGCTGTTTTTT
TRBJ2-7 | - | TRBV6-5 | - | CASSYVRPYYEQYF | TGTGCCAGCAGTTACGTACGCCCCTACTACGAGCAGTACTTC